A selection of T cell receptor beta chains follows, all from one sample in a study of shared clonotypes between healthy human individuals. Method: immunoSEQ multiplex PCR; TCRdb's copy keeps in-frame clones and lacks some. The sample has about 2.1 million clones, about 93% seen once. Specimen: naive CD8+ T cells from PBMCs. Receptor source: a man between 18 and 35 years old in good health. Some clones in this sample may be carry-over from other donors' samples. CDR3s include the opening cysteine and the closing phenylalanine or tryptophan. Each record gives: CDR3 DNA, CDR3 protein, clone size, J gene, D gene, V gene. A D gene is named only where the DNA matches it firmly. Not all rows give a size; the values are once, few, many and, for expanded clones, a class.

TGCGCCAGCAGCCATGTAGCGGGAGGCCCCACGGAGCTGTTTTTT | CASSHVAGGPTELFF | - | TRBJ2-2 | TRBD2 | TRBV4-1
TGTGCCAGCGACCCGGGGATAAGCTACGAGCAGTACTTC | CASDPGISYEQYF | - | TRBJ2-7 | - | TRBV6-1
TGTGCCAGCAGCTCTACAGGGAAGGGCACTGAAGCTTTCTTT | CASSSTGKGTEAFF | - | TRBJ1-1 | - | TRBV7-3
TGTGCCAGCAGTTTACTCTCGGGGTCCTACGAGCAGTACTTC | CASSLLSGSYEQYF | - | TRBJ2-7 | - | TRBV28
TGTGCCAGCAGCCCGCGGACTAGCGGGATCCTCTCCTACGAGCAGTACTTC | CASSPRTSGILSYEQYF | - | TRBJ2-7 | TRBD2 | TRBV7-6
TGTGCCAGCAGTTACTCCTTCGGAAGCTCCTACGAGCAGTACTTC | CASSYSFGSSYEQYF | - | TRBJ2-7 | - | TRBV6-5
TGTGCCAGCTCACCTGGACTAATAGACAATGAGCAGTTCTTC | CASSPGLIDNEQFF | once | TRBJ2-1 | - | TRBV18
TGTGCCAGCAGCTTGAGAGGACAGGCTCCAGATACGCAGTATTTT | CASSLRGQAPDTQYF | - | TRBJ2-3 | TRBD1 | TRBV5-4
TGTGCCAGCACCTTCGACAGGGCTAACTATGGCTACACCTTC | CASTFDRANYGYTF | - | TRBJ1-2 | TRBD1 | TRBV5-5
TGTGCCAGCAGTGGCAAAAGGGGACAGATAGAAGGAAACACCATATATTTT | CASSGKRGQIEGNTIYF | - | TRBJ1-3 | TRBD1 | TRBV2